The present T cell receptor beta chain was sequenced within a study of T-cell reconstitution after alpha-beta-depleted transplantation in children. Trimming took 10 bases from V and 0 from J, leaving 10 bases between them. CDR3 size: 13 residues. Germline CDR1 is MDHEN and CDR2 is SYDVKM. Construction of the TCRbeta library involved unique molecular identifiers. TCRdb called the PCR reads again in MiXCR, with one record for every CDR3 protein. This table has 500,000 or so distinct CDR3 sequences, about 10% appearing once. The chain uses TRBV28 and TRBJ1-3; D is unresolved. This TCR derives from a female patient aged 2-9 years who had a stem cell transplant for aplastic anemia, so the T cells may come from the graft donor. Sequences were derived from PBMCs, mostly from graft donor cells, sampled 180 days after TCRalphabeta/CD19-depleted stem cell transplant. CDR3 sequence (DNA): TGTGCCACCACGGGGTTCTCTGGAAACACCATATATTTT. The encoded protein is CATTGFSGNTIYF. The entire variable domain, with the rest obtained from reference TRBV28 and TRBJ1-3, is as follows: DVKVTQSSRYLVKRTGEKVFLECVQDMDHENMFWYRQDPGLGLRLIYFSYDVKMKEKGDIPEGYSVSREKKERFSLILESASTNQTSMYLCATTGFSGNTIYFGEGSWLTVV.